These 9 T cell receptor beta chains share one sample of origin, sequenced in a study of siplizumab effects on memory and regulatory T cells. Clones were sequenced by immunoSEQ multiplex PCR, and TCRdb holds only the in-frame ones, with some missing. This table holds tens of thousands of clones, roughly 93% found once. The sequenced sample was CD8+ T cells sorted from blood. Receptors originate from a human donor in good health.

This clone was picked up a small number of times. The rearrangement joins TRBV27 to TRBJ2-7; possibly TRBD1 for D (5 bases). Germline lookup yields CDR1 MNHEY and CDR2 SMNVEV (reference sequence). The CDR3 length is 15 residues. The V end was cut by 2 bases, the J end by 2 bases, with 13 bases between. The CDR3 DNA sequence: TGTGCCAGCAGTTTAGGGTTCAGGGTCCCCTACGAGCAGTACTTC. It translates to CASSLGFRVPYEQYF.

The genes are TRBV18 and TRBJ2-3; weak D call: TRBD2 (7 bases). Germline loops: CDR1 KGHSH, CDR2 LQKENI. V shed 3 bases and J shed 4 bases, with 11 bases lying between them. This CDR3 region has 14 residues. In DNA form, the CDR3 reads TGTGCCAGCTCACCCGGGGGGCTGGCAGATACGCAGTATTTT. Translating it yields CASSPGGLADTQYF.

V and J are TRBV27 and TRBJ2-3; D ambiguous. The CDR3 length is 14 residues. Germline loops: CDR1 MNHEY, CDR2 SMNVEV (reference sequence). The V gene lost 6 bases and the J gene lost 1 base, with 11 bases spanning the gap. The CDR3 sequence is CASRTGIRTDTQYF. The CDR3 DNA sequence: TGTGCCAGCAGGACTGGCATTCGCACAGATACGCAGTATTTT.

The V and J genes are TRBV6-5 and TRBJ1-5; D gene uncertain. Trimming took 5 bases from V and 4 from J, leaving 15 bases between them. Per germline, CDR1 MNHEY and CDR2 SVGAGI. CDR3 size: 15 residues. The CDR3 coding sequence is TGTGCCAGCAGTCCGACCGAGGACTATAATCAGCCCCAGCATTTT. Translation gives CASSPTEDYNQPQHF.

The chain uses TRBV27 and TRBJ2-2; no clear D. The V end lost 10 bases, the J end lost 5 bases, and 23 bases lay between the germline ends. Germline assignment: CDR1 MNHEY and CDR2 SMNVEV (reference sequence). The length of the CDR3 is 16 residues. CDR3 sequence reads: CATRGVKGIRTGELFF. In nucleotides, the CDR3 is TGTGCCACCCGCGGAGTTAAAGGAATAAGGACCGGGGAGCTGTTTTTT.

This chain joins TRBV10-3 and TRBJ1-5, with D hard to call. CDR1 and CDR2 (germline): ENHRY, SYGVKD. This CDR3 comprises 13 residues. V gave up 0 bases and J gave up 4 bases, with 4 bases separating them. CDR3 DNA sequence: TGTGCCATCAGTGAGTCGAGTAATCAGCCCCAGCATTTT. Protein product: CAISESSNQPQHF.

V is TRBV27 and J is TRBJ1-5, with a possible D match to TRBD1 (5 bases). The CDR3 length is 14 residues. Germline lookup yields CDR1 MNHEY and CDR2 SMNVEV (reference sequence). The V end was cut by 6 bases, the J end by 4 bases, with 13 bases between. The CDR3 DNA follows: TGTGCCAGCAGGGACCGACGGGGGAATCAGCCCCAGCATTTT. Translated, it gives CASRDRRGNQPQHF.

The rearrangement uses TRBV7-9 and TRBJ2-1; D is possibly TRBD1 or TRBD2 (6 bases each). This CDR3 comprises 15 residues. The V and J ends lost 5 bases and 6 bases respectively, with 17 bases between them. The V gene's germline CDR1 is SEHNR and CDR2 FQNEAQ (reference sequence). The CDR3: CASSHPGRGLNEQFF. The CDR3 nucleotides are TGTGCCAGCAGCCACCCGGGACGGGGGCTCAATGAGCAGTTCTTC.

The J gene is TRBJ2-7, the V gene TRBV9, with 9 bases identical to TRBD2. J lost 2 bases, V lost 0 bases, and 3 bases had no gene match. CDR3 size: 15 residues. In germline, CDR1 is SGDLS, CDR2 YYNGEE. The CDR3 DNA sequence: TGTGCCAGCAGCGTAGGTGGCGGGGGGGCCTACGAGCAGTACTTC. Its protein product is CASSVGGGGAYEQYF.